The rows below give T cell receptor beta chains drawn from one sample of a study of blood T cell repertoires in COVID-19. Method: immunoSEQ multiplex PCR; TCRdb's copy keeps in-frame clones and lacks some. Of roughly 150,000 clones in the sample, around nine tenths were seen once. The material sequenced was peripheral blood. These receptors came from a human donor in a cohort sampled during active COVID-19. Each CDR3 is given with its conserved first and last residue. D genes are given only for firm matches. The listing skips clone size in some rows; elsewhere it reads once, few, many or a size class.

TRBJ1-1	TRBV11-2	TRBD1	NA	TGTGCCAGCAGCTTAGTGGACAGGGGGAGCACTGAAGCTTTCTTT	CASSLVDRGSTEAFF
TRBJ2-7	TRBV5-1	TRBD1	NA	TGCGCCAGCAGCTTGGACAGGGGGACCTACGAGCAGTACTTC	CASSLDRGTYEQYF
TRBJ2-2	TRBV5-1	NA	NA	TGCGCCAGCAGCTTAGGAGGGACGGCCGGGGAGCTGTTTTTT	CASSLGGTAGELFF
TRBJ2-3	TRBV28	TRBD2	NA	TGTGCCAGCAGTGGTTCCGGGACTAGCGGGGGCACAGATACGCAGTATTTT	CASSGSGTSGGTDTQYF
TRBJ2-7	TRBV24-1	NA	NA	TGTGCCACCAGTGTCAGGGGCTCCTACGAGCAGTACTTC	CATSVRGSYEQYF
TRBJ2-7	TRBV6-5	NA	NA	TGTGCCAGCAGTTACAACAGGGTCTTTGAGCAGTACTTC	CASSYNRVFEQYF
TRBJ2-1	TRBV5-1	NA	NA	TGCGCCAGCAGCCCTGACACAAGCTCCTACAATGAGCAGTTCTTC	CASSPDTSSYNEQFF
TRBJ1-1	TRBV3-1/TRBV3-2	NA	NA	TGTGCCAGCAGCCCCCGCGCCGGAGCAGGGCGGACTGAAGCTTTCTTT	CASSPRAGAGRTEAFF
TRBJ1-4	TRBV7-9	NA	once	TGTGCCAGCAGCTTCGGACAGATGCATGAAAAACTGTTTTTT	CASSFGQMHEKLFF
TRBJ2-7	TRBV18	NA	once	TGTGCCAGCTCACTTGCCCGGGACGAGCAGTACTTC	CASSLARDEQYF
TRBJ1-2	TRBV6-4	TRBD1	NA	TGTGCCAGCAGCCCGGACAGGCCCGGCGTGAGTGGCTACACCTTC	CASSPDRPGVSGYTF
TRBJ1-2	TRBV19	TRBD1	NA	TGTGCCAGTAGTCTCGGACAGGGGCCCTATGGCTACACCTTC	CASSLGQGPYGYTF
TRBJ2-5	TRBV3-1/TRBV3-2	NA	NA	TGTGCCAGCAGCCCGGGGACATTACAGACCCAGTACTTC	CASSPGTLQTQYF
TRBJ2-7	TRBV7-3	NA	NA	TGTGCCAGCTTAAGGACTGAGCAGTACTTC	CASLRTEQYF
TRBJ1-1	TRBV5-1	TRBD1	NA	TGCGCCAGCAGCCTGGGACAGGGGAGGGTGAACACTGAAGCTTTCTTT	CASSLGQGRVNTEAFF
TRBJ1-6	TRBV6-4	TRBD1	once	TGTGCCAGTGGGTGGTTGTCCAGGGGGCAGAGGGATTCACCCCTCCACTTT	CASGWLSRGQRDSPLHF
TRBJ2-1	TRBV11-2	NA	NA	TGTGCCAGCAGCCGGAACCTTGCGGAGGGCTACAATGAGCAGTTCTTC	CASSRNLAEGYNEQFF
TRBJ2-7	TRBV5-6	NA	once	TGTGCCAGCAGCTTCGGGACAACCTACGAGCAGTACTTC	CASSFGTTYEQYF
TRBJ2-3	TRBV9	TRBD2	NA	TGTGCCAGCAGCGTAGCCAGCGGGGGGGGAGATACGCAGTATTTT	CASSVASGGGDTQYF
TRBJ2-3	TRBV7-2	NA	once	TGTGCCAGCAGCTTGTTAGCTGTGGCTAGCACAGATACGCAGTATTTT	CASSLLAVASTDTQYF
TRBJ1-6	TRBV3-1/TRBV3-2	NA	few	TGTGCCAGCAGCCAGGAACAAACAGGGCGATCACCCCTCCACTTT	CASSQEQTGRSPLHF
TRBJ1-2	TRBV9	NA	NA	TGTGCCAGCAGGGGTCGGGAAAACTATGGCTACACCTTC	CASRGRENYGYTF
TRBJ2-1	TRBV6-6	TRBD2	NA	TGTGCCAGCAGTTACGGTAGCGGGAGAAGCCACAATGAGCAGTTCTTC	CASSYGSGRSHNEQFF
TRBJ1-1	TRBV4-2	TRBD1	NA	TGTGCCAGCAGCCAAGGACAGGGGCTGAACACTGAAGCTTTCTTT	CASSQGQGLNTEAFF
TRBJ1-3	TRBV9	NA	NA	TGTGCCAGCAGACCGAGTTCGTCTGGAAACACCATATATTTT	CASRPSSSGNTIYF
TRBJ1-1	TRBV4-2	TRBD1	NA	TGTGCCAGCAGCCGGGACAGGGTGAACACTGAAGCTTTCTTT	CASSRDRVNTEAFF
TRBJ2-7	TRBV28	TRBD2	NA	TGTGCCAGCCCTCCCGATAGCGGGAGTCTCTACGAGCAGTACTTC	CASPPDSGSLYEQYF
TRBJ2-1	TRBV7-9	TRBD2	NA	TGTGCCAGCAGCTTTAGCGGGGGGGCATACAATGAGCAGTTCTTC	CASSFSGGAYNEQFF
TRBJ2-7	TRBV5-4	TRBD1	NA	TGTGCCAGCAGCCGGCCCGGGACAGGGGACTACGAGCAGTACTTC	CASSRPGTGDYEQYF
TRBJ2-7	TRBV11-3	NA	NA	TGTGCCAGCAGCTTAGAAGGGGCGTACGAGCAGTACTTC	CASSLEGAYEQYF